This entry is about one T cell receptor beta chain. Seattle cases were enrolled at active infection and followed longitudinally. This specimen belongs to a study of blood T cell repertoires in COVID-19. Background on the study: Specimens from acute and convalescent COVID-19 originated in the United States, Italy and Spain. Nucleic acid was either cDNA or gDNA, and it came from T cells, B-cell-depleted T cells, or PBMCs.

Per the original data handling: Amplifying reference gene primers gave estimates of nucleated cell counts. Assay used: immunoSEQ multiplex PCR; TCRdb lists only in-frame clones, some missing. Clonal size and the V and J genes are those of that table, whereas D and trimming came from the DNA. Of about 150,000 clones in the sample, 70% to 90% are singletons; the top ten hold 0.63%. Trimming took 5 bases from V and 7 from J, leaving 15 bases between them. Germline lookup yields CDR1 LGHDT and CDR2 YNNKEL (reference sequence). CDR3 length: 14 amino acids. The genes are TRBV3-1 (or the pseudogene TRBV3-2) and TRBJ1-5; weak D call: TRBD1 (5 bases). The TCR was taken from a man aged 60 to 75 with COVID-19, enrolled during active disease. What was sequenced was peripheral blood. The CDR3 coding sequence is TGTGCCAGCAGCGACGCAGGGTATGGCCAGCCCCAGCATTTT. As protein: CASSDAGYGQPQHF.